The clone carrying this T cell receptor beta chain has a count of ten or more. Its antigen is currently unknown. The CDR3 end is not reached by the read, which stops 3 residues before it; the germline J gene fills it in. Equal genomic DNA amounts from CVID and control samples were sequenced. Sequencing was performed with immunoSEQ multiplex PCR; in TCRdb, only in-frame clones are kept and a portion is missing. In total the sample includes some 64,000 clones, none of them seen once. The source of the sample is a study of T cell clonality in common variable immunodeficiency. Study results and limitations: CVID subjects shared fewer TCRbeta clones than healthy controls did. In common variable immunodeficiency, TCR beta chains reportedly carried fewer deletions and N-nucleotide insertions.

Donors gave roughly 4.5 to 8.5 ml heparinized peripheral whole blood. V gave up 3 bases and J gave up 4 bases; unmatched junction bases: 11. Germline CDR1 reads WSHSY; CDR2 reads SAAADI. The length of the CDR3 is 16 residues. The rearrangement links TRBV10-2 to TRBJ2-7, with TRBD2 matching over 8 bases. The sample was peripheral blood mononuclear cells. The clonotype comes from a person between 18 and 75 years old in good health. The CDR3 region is CASSDSRRTSLYEQYF. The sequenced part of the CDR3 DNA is TGCGCCAGCAGTGATAGCCGGAGGACTAGCCTTTACGAG.